The 28 T cell receptor beta chains listed next were all sequenced from one sample in a study of T cell responses to AZD1222 COVID-19 vaccine. TCRdb keeps only in-frame clones here, not all; method: immunoSEQ multiplex PCR. The sample lists about 15,000 clones; roughly 90% were seen once. This material consisted of peripheral blood, taken 28 days after the second AZD1222 dose. Receptors were obtained from an adult who received the AZD1222 COVID-19 vaccine.

The V and J genes are TRBV11-2 and TRBJ1-3; 9 nucleotides agree with TRBD1. The CDR3 sequence is 17 residues long. The germline CDR1 and CDR2 sequences are SGHAT and FQNNGV. With 4 bases clipped from V and 4 bases from J, the junction kept 11 bases outside the gene matches. The CDR3 DNA follows: TGTGCCAGCAGCTCTCAGGGGACAGGGCTGTACGGAAACACCATATATTTT. Translated: CASSSQGTGLYGNTIYF.

The genes are TRBV6-5 and TRBJ1-1; tentatively, D is TRBD1 (6 bases). The CDR3 runs to 14 residues. Germline-derived CDR1 and CDR2 are MNHEY and SVGAGI. V lost 6 bases and J 1 base, leaving 12 bases between the germline ends. The CDR3 reads CASRVDSSNTEAFF. CDR3 nucleotide sequence: TGTGCCAGCAGGGTGGACAGCTCGAACACTGAAGCTTTCTTT.

This clone was seen once. The V and J genes are TRBV19 and TRBJ1-1; D unclear. Per germline, CDR1 LNHDA and CDR2 SQIVND (reference sequence). With 7 bases removed from V and 3 bases from J, the gap between germline ends came to 9 bases. The CDR3 is 12 amino acids. In DNA form, the CDR3 reads TGTGCCAGTAAGTTGGGCGACACTGAAGCTTTCTTT. Protein sequence: CASKLGDTEAFF.

CDR3 protein: CASSEFFGLPGTNEKLFF. In DNA form, the CDR3 reads TGTGCCAGCAGTGAATTCTTTGGTTTGCCAGGAACTAATGAAAAACTGTTTTTT. The J gene is TRBJ1-4, the V gene TRBV2, with unresolved D. V was clipped by 2 bases and J by 1 base, with 17 bases between them. In germline, CDR1 is SNHLY, CDR2 FYNNEI. The CDR3 covers 18 residues.

The chain combines TRBV28 with TRBJ2-3, with D perhaps matching TRBD1 (5 bases). Germline values: CDR1 MDHEN, CDR2 SYDVKM. Trimming shortened V by 7 bases and J by 0 bases, and 20 bases separated the two germline ends. CDR3 length: 17 residues. Written as DNA, the CDR3 is TGTGCCAGCACCCTGAAAGGGGCCGTCGGTAGCACAGATACGCAGTATTTT. Translation gives CASTLKGAVGSTDTQYF.

Only a few counts were recorded for this clone. The rearrangement uses TRBV7-2 and TRBJ2-7; D may be TRBD1 (5 bases). This CDR3 has 14 residues. CDR1 and CDR2 from the germline V gene are SGHTA and FQGNSA. V was clipped by 2 bases and J by 0 bases, with 8 bases between them. The DNA for the CDR3 is TGTGCCAGCAGCTTATGGGGCACCTCCTACGAGCAGTACTTC. Protein: CASSLWGTSYEQYF. Full variable domain (outside the CDR3, taken from reference TRBV7-2 and TRBJ2-7): GAGVSQSPSNKVTEKGKDVELRCDPISGHTALYWYRQSLGQGLEFLIYFQGNSAPDKSGLPSDRFSAERTGGSVSTLTIQRTQQEDSAVYLCASSLWGTSYEQYFGPGTRLTVT.

The chain carries TRBV25-1 and TRBJ1-4; D possibly corresponds to TRBD1 (6 bases). The CDR3 covers 15 residues. The V and J ends lost 0 bases and 8 bases respectively, with 13 bases between them. Germline CDR1 MGHDK, CDR2 SYGVNS. The CDR3 region has the DNA TGTGCCAGCAGTGAATATGCACAGGGAGGGGAAAAACTGTTTTTT. Translated: CASSEYAQGGEKLFF.

This chain links TRBV7-8 with TRBJ1-5, with 7 bases lining up with TRBD1. V was pared by 3 bases and J by 4 bases, with 9 bases of the junction left unmatched. This CDR3 comprises 16 residues. Germline V gene lookup returns CDR1 SGHVS and CDR2 FQNEAQ. This CDR3 is CASSFDQGVRNQPQHF. CDR3 nucleotides: TGTGCCAGCAGCTTCGACCAGGGGGTCCGAAATCAGCCCCAGCATTTT.

The chain carries TRBV19 and TRBJ2-4, with 8 bases identical to TRBD2. The CDR3 is 14 amino acids. Germline CDR1 is LNHDA and CDR2 is SQIVND (reference sequence). Unmatched junction bases numbered 8, after V lost 3 bases and J lost 10 bases. CDR3: CASSISHSGGIQYF. CDR3 DNA sequence: TGTGCCAGTAGTATTTCCCACAGCGGGGGAATTCAGTACTTC.

The rearrangement uses TRBV19 and TRBJ1-1; D possibly corresponds to TRBD1 (6 bases). The V gene's germline CDR1 is LNHDA and CDR2 SQIVND (reference sequence). CDR3 length: 15 residues. Trimming removed 3 bases at V and 5 bases at J, with 16 bases between. The CDR3 reads CASSMPMRGVTEAFF. CDR3 sequence (DNA): TGTGCCAGTAGTATGCCCATGAGGGGGGTAACTGAAGCTTTCTTT.

The chain has TRBV7-6 and TRBJ1-2; 7 bases match TRBD1. The germline V gene has CDR1 SGHVS and CDR2 FNYEAQ. The CDR3 is made up of 15 amino acids. The V gene end was trimmed by 4 bases and the J gene end by 2 bases; junction bases not matched to a gene: 7. CDR3 sequence: CASSSNRGTNYGYTF. Here the CDR3 DNA reads TGTGCCAGCAGCTCCAACAGGGGCACAAACTATGGCTACACCTTC.

This chain uses TRBV6-5 with TRBJ1-6, with D possibly TRBD1 on 5 matching bases. Germline V gene lookup returns CDR1 MNHEY and CDR2 SVGAGI. This CDR3 comprises 14 residues. V was shortened by 7 bases and J by 5 bases, with 12 bases between the two germline ends. The CDR3 DNA reads TGTGCCAGCATTGGGACTATTGATAATTCACCCCTCCACTTT. The encoded protein is CASIGTIDNSPLHF.

In this sample, this clone turned up once. This chain connects TRBV19 to TRBJ1-1; D remains unclear. The CDR3 sequence is 15 residues long. Trimming stripped 6 bases from V and 5 bases from J, with 19 bases between. CDR1 and CDR2 (germline): LNHDA, SQIVND (reference sequence). The CDR3 nucleotides read TGTGCCAGTAGGACGCCCTCGGGGTTAGGGACTGAAGCTTTCTTT. Its translation is CASRTPSGLGTEAFF.

This chain uses TRBV5-1 with TRBJ1-5; D possibly corresponds to TRBD1 (6 bases). The ends were cut back, 1 base at V and 6 bases at J, with 11 bases in the middle. The CDR3 loop spans 14 amino acids. The germline gives CDR1 SGHRS, CDR2 YFSETQ. The CDR3, as DNA: TGCGCCAGCAGCTTGTCCGGGGGCGGTCAGCCCCAGCATTTT. Encoded protein: CASSLSGGGQPQHF. Looking up the rest from reference TRBV5-1 and TRBJ1-5 gives the full variable domain: KAGVTQTPRYLIKTRGQQVTLSCSPISGHRSVSWYQQTPGQGLQFLFEYFSETQRNKGNFPGRFSGRQFSNSRSEMNVSTLELGDSALYLCASSLSGGGQPQHFGDGTRLSIL.

The chain recombines TRBV6-2 or TRBV6-3 with TRBJ1-1; TRBD1 matches at 9 bases. Germline CDR1 reads MNHEY; CDR2 reads SVGEGT. This CDR3 has 14 residues. The J segment lost 0 bases and the V segment lost 6 bases, leaving 2 bases of the junction unmatched. The DNA for the CDR3 is TGTGCCAGCAGCTGGACAGGGGTGAACACTGAAGCTTTCTTT. It yields the protein CASSWTGVNTEAFF.

The V call is TRBV27, the J call TRBJ1-2, with 7 bases matching TRBD1. Unmatched junction bases numbered 12, after V lost 7 bases and J lost 4 bases. The CDR3 extends over 15 amino acids. The germline gives CDR1 MNHEY, CDR2 SMNVEV (reference sequence). The CDR3 loop reads CASKGGPALAYGYTF. As DNA, the CDR3 is TGTGCCAGCAAAGGGGGCCCCGCGCTGGCCTATGGCTACACCTTC.

The chain carries TRBV4-2 and TRBJ1-6; TRBD1 is a possible D gene (6 bases). The germline gives CDR1 LGHNA, CDR2 YNFKEQ. The V and J ends lost 2 bases and 4 bases respectively, with 9 bases between them. This CDR3 region has 15 residues. CDR3 DNA: TGTGCCAGCAGCCAAAACAGGGTTTATAATTCACCCCTCCACTTT. It specifies CASSQNRVYNSPLHF.

V is TRBV7-9 and J is TRBJ1-1, with a weak D call TRBD1 (5 bases). The CDR3 has 16 residues. V lost 5 bases to trimming and J lost 2 bases, with 18 bases between them. From germline, CDR1 is SEHNR and CDR2 FQNEAQ (reference sequence). CDR3 nucleotide sequence: TGTGCCAGCAGCGATAGGCGGACGGGGGGAAACACTGAAGCTTTCTTT. Encoded protein: CASSDRRTGGNTEAFF.

The chain links TRBV29-1 to TRBJ1-2, with TRBD1 matching 7 bases. From germline, CDR1 is SQVTM and CDR2 ANQGSEA. V gave up 8 bases and J gave up 2 bases; unmatched junction bases: 5. The CDR3 extends over 12 amino acids. The CDR3 DNA reads as TGCAGCTTCCAGGGGGGAAACTATGGCTACACCTTC. Encoded protein: CSFQGGNYGYTF.

The rearrangement uses TRBV12-3 or TRBV12-4 and TRBJ1-1; D gene uncertain. This CDR3 has 13 amino acids. V lost 5 bases, J lost 0 bases, and 7 bases lay in between. CDR3 DNA: TGTGCCAGCAGTAGGAAGATGAACACTGAAGCTTTCTTT. It is translated as CASSRKMNTEAFF.

This clone was seen only a few times. This chain joins TRBV6-5 and TRBJ1-1; no reliable D call. The CDR3 sequence is 11 residues long. CDR1 and CDR2 from the germline V gene are MNHEY and SVGAGI. V was clipped by 2 bases and J by 5 bases, with 3 bases between them. CDR3 in amino acids: CASSYRTEAFF. Written as DNA, the CDR3 is TGTGCCAGCAGTTACAGGACTGAAGCTTTCTTT.

This clone was observed a few times. The chain uses TRBV19 and TRBJ1-1; tentative D call: TRBD1 (5 bases). The V gene lost 5 bases and the J gene lost 9 bases, with 16 bases spanning the gap. The germline V gene encodes CDR1 LNHDA and CDR2 SQIVND (reference sequence). The CDR3 has 13 amino acids. CDR3 residues: CASSPAGTSKAFF. In DNA form, the CDR3 reads TGTGCCAGTAGTCCCGCGGGGACCTCCAAAGCTTTCTTT.

This rearrangement joins TRBV6-1 to TRBJ1-5, with 8 bases matching TRBD1. CDR1 and CDR2 (germline): MNHNS, SASEGT. V dropped 1 base and J dropped 6; count of bases not matched to a gene: 5. The CDR3 loop spans 15 amino acids. The CDR3 loop reads CASSEGRGQGQPQHF. The CDR3 nucleotides are TGTGCCAGCAGTGAAGGCAGGGGGCAAGGTCAGCCCCAGCATTTT.

The V gene is TRBV18, the J gene TRBJ2-7, with 8 bases that match TRBD2. V dropped 3 bases and J dropped 0; count of bases not matched to a gene: 7. The germline CDR1 and CDR2 sequences are KGHSH and LQKENI. The CDR3 is made up of 16 amino acids. CDR3 amino acids: CASSPLEAGGSYEQYF. The CDR3 DNA reads TGTGCCAGCTCACCTTTAGAGGCGGGGGGCTCCTACGAGCAGTACTTC.

This clone occurred a few times. CDR3 DNA: TGCGCCAGCAGCTTGCAGAACCCTAACTATGGCTACACCTTC. Protein product: CASSLQNPNYGYTF. This rearrangement joins TRBV5-1 to TRBJ1-2; D call uncertain. This CDR3 comprises 14 residues. The germline CDR1 and CDR2 sequences are SGHRS and YFSETQ. V dropped 1 base and J dropped 0 bases, with 7 bases sitting between them.

The V call is TRBV6-2 or TRBV6-3, the J call TRBJ1-3, with unresolved D. The V end lost 0 bases, the J end lost 0 bases, and 12 bases lay between the germline ends. CDR3 length equals 17 residues. CDR1 and CDR2 (germline): MNHEY, SVGEGT. CDR3 DNA sequence: TGTGCCAGCAGTTACTCGGTCGGACCCAGCTCTGGAAACACCATATATTTT. This translates into CASSYSVGPSSGNTIYF.

The chain carries TRBV3-1 (or the pseudogene TRBV3-2) and TRBJ1-4; TRBD1 aligns across 11 bases. Germline V CDR1 and CDR2: LGHDT, YNNKEL (reference sequence). This CDR3 is built from 16 residues. V lost 4 bases to trimming and J lost 5 bases; unmatched junction nucleotides: 6. This chain's CDR3 is CASSLGTGGGNEKLFF. DNA for the CDR3: TGTGCCAGCAGCCTCGGGACAGGGGGTGGGAATGAAAAACTGTTTTTT.

The chain recombines TRBV7-2 with TRBJ1-2; 7 nucleotides agree with TRBD1. The CDR3 extends over 12 amino acids. CDR1 is SGHTA, CDR2 FQGNSA, per germline. V shed 5 bases, J shed 8 bases, and the junction held 5 bases outside the gene matches. The CDR3 loop is CASSPQGEGYTF. DNA of the CDR3: TGTGCCAGCAGCCCCCAGGGGGAAGGCTACACCTTC.